This T cell receptor beta chain was recovered during a study of control samples from healthy donors and cancer patients. The method was immunoSEQ multiplex PCR; TCRdb's version includes in-frame clones alone and lacks a portion of them. The profile shows tens of thousands of clones, 65% to 85% of them singletons. This CDR3 spans 12 amino acids. Per the germline V gene, CDR1 is SGHRS and CDR2 is YFSETQ. V was cut by 5 bases and J by 6 bases, with 12 bases left in between. The sequenced sample consisted of PBMCs. This chain connects TRBV5-1 to TRBJ2-7; D may be TRBD1 or TRBD2 (6 bases each). This TCR derives from a woman aged 55 to 70 with lung cancer. The CDR3 nucleotides are TGCGCCAGCAGAGGGGGGTCAGTCGAGCAGTACTTC. Protein: CASRGGSVEQYF.